This T cell receptor beta chain was captured in a study of blood T cell repertoires in COVID-19. Study context: The United States, Italy and Spain supplied acute and convalescent COVID-19 samples. T cells, B-cell-depleted T cells, or PBMCs provided the cDNA or gDNA that served as material.

The CDR3 consists of 15 residues. Germline assignment: CDR1 LNHDA and CDR2 SQIVND (reference sequence). V lost 5 bases to trimming and J lost 1 base; unmatched junction nucleotides: 3. Study processing details: From reference gene primer amplification, estimates of nucleated cell counts were derived. The method was immunoSEQ multiplex PCR; TCRdb's version includes in-frame clones alone and lacks a portion of them. That table gives V, J and clone size, and the DNA gave D and trimming. In the table there are 30,000 to 35,000 clones, 70% to 90% of which are singletons. The TCR originated in a woman in her 70s with active COVID-19. The sample taken for sequencing was peripheral blood. The rearrangement joins TRBV19 to TRBJ2-1; 9 nucleotides agree with TRBD2. The CDR3 reads CASSASGGSYNEQFF. The CDR3 DNA reads as TGTGCCAGTAGTGCAAGCGGGGGGTCCTACAATGAGCAGTTCTTC.